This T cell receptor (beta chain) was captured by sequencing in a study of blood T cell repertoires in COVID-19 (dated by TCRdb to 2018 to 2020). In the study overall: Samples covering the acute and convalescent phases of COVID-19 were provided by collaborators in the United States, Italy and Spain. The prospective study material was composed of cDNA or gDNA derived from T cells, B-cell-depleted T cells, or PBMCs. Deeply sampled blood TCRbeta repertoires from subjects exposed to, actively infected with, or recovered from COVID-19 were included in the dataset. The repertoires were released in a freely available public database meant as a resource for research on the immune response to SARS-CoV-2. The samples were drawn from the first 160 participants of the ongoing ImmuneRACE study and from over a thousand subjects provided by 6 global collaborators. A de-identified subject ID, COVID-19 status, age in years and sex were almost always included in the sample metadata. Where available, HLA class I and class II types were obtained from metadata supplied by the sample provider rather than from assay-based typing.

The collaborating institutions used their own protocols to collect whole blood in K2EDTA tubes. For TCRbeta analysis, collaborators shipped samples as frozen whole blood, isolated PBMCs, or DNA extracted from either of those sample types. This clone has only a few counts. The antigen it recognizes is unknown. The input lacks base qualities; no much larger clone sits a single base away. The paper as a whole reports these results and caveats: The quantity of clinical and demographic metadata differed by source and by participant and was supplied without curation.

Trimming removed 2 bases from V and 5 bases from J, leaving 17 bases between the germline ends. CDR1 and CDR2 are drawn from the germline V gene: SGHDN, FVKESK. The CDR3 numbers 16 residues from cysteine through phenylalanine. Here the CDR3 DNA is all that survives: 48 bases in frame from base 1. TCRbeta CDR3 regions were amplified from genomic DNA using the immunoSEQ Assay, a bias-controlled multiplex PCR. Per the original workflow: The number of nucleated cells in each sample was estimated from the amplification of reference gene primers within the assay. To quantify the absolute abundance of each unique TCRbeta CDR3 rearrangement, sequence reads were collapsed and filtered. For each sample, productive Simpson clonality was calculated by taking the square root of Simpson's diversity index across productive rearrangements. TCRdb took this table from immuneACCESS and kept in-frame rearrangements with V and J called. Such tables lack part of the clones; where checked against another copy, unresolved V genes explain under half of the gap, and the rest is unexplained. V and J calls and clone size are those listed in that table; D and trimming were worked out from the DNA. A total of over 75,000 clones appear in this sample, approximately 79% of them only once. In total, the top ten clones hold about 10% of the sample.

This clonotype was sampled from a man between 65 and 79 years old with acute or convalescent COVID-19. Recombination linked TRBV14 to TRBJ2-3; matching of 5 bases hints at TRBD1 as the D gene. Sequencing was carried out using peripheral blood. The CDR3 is CASSQSTDARRDTQYF. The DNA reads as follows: TGTGCCAGCAGCCAATCGACAGATGCGCGAAGAGATACGCAGTATTTT.